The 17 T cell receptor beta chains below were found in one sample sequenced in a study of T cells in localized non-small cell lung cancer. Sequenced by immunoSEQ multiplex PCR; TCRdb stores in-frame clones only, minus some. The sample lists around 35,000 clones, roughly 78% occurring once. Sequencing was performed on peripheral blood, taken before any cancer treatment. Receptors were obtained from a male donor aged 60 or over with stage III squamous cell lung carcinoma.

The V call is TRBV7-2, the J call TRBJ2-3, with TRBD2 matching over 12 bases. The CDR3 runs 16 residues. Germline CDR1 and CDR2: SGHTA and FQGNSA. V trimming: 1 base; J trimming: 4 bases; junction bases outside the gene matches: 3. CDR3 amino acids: CASSLELAGGADTQYF. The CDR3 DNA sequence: TGTGCCAGCAGCTTAGAGCTAGCGGGGGGGGCAGATACGCAGTATTTT.

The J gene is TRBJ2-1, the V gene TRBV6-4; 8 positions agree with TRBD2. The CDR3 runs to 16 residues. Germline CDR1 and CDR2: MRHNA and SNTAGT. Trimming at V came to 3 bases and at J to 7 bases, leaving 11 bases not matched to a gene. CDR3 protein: CASSDEASGLWNEQFF. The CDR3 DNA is TGTGCCAGCAGTGATGAGGCTAGCGGGCTTTGGAATGAGCAGTTCTTC.

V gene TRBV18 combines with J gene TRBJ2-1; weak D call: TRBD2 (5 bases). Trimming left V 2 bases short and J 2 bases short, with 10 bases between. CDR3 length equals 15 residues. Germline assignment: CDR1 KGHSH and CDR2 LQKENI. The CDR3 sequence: CASSPNPGTYNEQFF. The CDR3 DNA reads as TGTGCCAGCTCACCAAACCCGGGAACCTACAATGAGCAGTTCTTC.

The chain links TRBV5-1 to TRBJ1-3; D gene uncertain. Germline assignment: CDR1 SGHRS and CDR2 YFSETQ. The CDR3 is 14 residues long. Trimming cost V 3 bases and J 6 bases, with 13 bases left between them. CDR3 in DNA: TGCGCCAGCAGCTGGAACCCCGATCCAAACACCATATATTTT. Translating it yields CASSWNPDPNTIYF.

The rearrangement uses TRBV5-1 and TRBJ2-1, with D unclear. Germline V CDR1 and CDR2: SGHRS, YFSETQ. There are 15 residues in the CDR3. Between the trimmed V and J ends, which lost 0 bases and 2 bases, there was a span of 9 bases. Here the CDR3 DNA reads TGCGCCAGCAGCTTGGTTGGCGAACCCTACAATGAGCAGTTCTTC. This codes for CASSLVGEPYNEQFF.

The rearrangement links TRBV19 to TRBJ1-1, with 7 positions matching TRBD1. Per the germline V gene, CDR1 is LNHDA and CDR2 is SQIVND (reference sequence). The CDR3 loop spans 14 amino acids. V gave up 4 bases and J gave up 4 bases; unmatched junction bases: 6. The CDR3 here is CASSTQGGTTEAFF. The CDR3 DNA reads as TGTGCCAGTAGTACCCAGGGGGGCACCACTGAAGCTTTCTTT.

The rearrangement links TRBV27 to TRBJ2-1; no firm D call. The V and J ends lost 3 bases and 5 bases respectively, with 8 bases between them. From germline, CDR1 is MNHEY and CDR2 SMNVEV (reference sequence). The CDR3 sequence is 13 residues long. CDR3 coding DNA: TGTGCCAGCAGTTTTTTGAGCGACAATGAGCAGTTCTTC. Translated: CASSFLSDNEQFF.

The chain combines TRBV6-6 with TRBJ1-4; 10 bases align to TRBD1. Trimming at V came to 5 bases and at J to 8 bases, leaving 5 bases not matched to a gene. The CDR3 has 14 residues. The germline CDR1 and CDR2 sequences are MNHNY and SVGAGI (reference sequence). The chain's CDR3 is CASSTDRGREKLFF. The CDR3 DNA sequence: TGTGCCAGCAGTACCGACAGGGGGCGAGAAAAACTGTTTTTT.

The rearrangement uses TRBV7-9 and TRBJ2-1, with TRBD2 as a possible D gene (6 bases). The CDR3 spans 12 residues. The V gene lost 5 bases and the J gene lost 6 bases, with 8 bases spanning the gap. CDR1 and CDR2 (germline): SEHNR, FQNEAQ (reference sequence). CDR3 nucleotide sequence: TGTGCCAGCAGCCTTAGCGGCAATGAGCAGTTCTTC. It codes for CASSLSGNEQFF.

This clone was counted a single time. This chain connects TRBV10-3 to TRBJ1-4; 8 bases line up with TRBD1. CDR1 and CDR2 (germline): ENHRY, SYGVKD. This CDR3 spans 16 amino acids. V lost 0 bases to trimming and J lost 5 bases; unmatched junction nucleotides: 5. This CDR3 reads CAISESGTGLNEKLFF. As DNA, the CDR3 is TGTGCCATCAGTGAGTCGGGGACAGGTCTGAATGAAAAACTGTTTTTT.

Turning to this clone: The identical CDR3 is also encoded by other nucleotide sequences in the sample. This chain's CDR3 is CASIERGQGHTGELFF. The CDR3 DNA follows: TGTGCCAGCATAGAACGCGGTCAGGGGCACACCGGGGAGCTGTTTTTT. V gene TRBV2 combines with J gene TRBJ2-2; possibly TRBD1 for D (6 bases). Germline values: CDR1 SNHLY, CDR2 FYNNEI. Trimming removed 7 bases from V and 3 bases from J, with 18 bases in between. This CDR3 has 16 amino acids.

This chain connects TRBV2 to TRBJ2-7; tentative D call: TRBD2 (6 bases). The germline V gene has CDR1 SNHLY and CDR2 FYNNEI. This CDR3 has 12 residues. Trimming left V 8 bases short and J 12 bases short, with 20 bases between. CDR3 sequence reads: CASSPGLAGTYF. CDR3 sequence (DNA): TGTGCCAGCTCCCCGGGACTCGCCGGGACGTACTTC.

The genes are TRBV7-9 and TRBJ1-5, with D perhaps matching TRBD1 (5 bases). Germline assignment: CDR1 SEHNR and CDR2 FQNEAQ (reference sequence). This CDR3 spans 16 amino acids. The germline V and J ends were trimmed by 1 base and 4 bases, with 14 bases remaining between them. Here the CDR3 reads CASSLGGGRANQPQHF. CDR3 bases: TGTGCCAGCAGCTTAGGGGGAGGCAGGGCAAATCAGCCCCAGCATTTT.

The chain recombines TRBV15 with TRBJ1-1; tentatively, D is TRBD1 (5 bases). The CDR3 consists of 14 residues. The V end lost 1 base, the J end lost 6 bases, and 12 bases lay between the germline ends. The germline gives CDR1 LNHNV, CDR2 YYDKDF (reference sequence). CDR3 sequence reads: CATSRAGRGAEAFF. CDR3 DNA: TGTGCCACCAGCAGAGCAGGGCGAGGCGCTGAAGCTTTCTTT.

The CDR3 reads CASSFLPAGGRSDTQYF. The DNA of the CDR3 is TGTGCCAGCAGCTTTCTTCCAGCGGGAGGTAGATCAGATACGCAGTATTTT. The chain carries TRBV7-2 and TRBJ2-3; 9 nucleotides match TRBD2. Germline assignment: CDR1 SGHTA and CDR2 FQGNSA. There are 17 residues in the CDR3. J gave up 4 bases and V 3 bases, and 11 bases lay outside the gene matches.

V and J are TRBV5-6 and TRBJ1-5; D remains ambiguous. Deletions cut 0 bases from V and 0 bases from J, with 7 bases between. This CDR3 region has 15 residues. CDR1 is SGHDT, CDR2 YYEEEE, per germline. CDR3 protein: CASSLGASSNQPQHF. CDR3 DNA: TGTGCCAGCAGCTTGGGTGCGAGTAGCAATCAGCCCCAGCATTTT. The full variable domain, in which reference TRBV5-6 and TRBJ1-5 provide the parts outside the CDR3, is DAGVTQSPTHLIKTRGQQVTLRCSPKSGHDTVSWYQQALGQGPQFIFQYYEEEERQRGNFPDRFSGHQFPNYSSELNVNALLLGDSALYLCASSLGASSNQPQHFGDGTRLSIL.

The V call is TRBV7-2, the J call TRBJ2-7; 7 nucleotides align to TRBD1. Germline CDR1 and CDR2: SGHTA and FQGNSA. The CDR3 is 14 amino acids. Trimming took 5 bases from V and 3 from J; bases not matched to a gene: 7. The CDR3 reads CASSVTGVSYEQYF. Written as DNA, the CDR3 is TGTGCCAGCAGCGTCACAGGGGTGAGCTACGAGCAGTACTTC.